The TCR beta chain under discussion was sequenced for a study of T cells in Graves' hyperthyroidism and ophthalmopathy. It was RNA transcripts that yielded the amplified TCR beta CDR3 regions. TCR CDR3 regions were first amplified by RT-PCR with HTBI primers. TCRdb called the multiplex PCR reads again in MiXCR, with one record for every CDR3 protein. The table lists under 350,000 distinct CDR3 sequences, under 25% of them singletons. This clonotype was found many times. CDR3 length equals 15 residues. Germline values: CDR1 MDHEN, CDR2 SYDVKM. Trimming cost V 3 bases and J 10 bases, with 16 bases left between them.

The V gene is TRBV28, the J gene TRBJ1-6, with D possibly matching TRBD1 (6 bases). The sequenced sample consisted of blood. The clonotype was recovered from a woman between 50 and 59 years old with Graves' hyperthyroidism. The CDR3 region has the DNA TGTGCCAGCAGTTTGAATCCCAGGGGCGGATCACCCCTCCACTTT. Translated, it gives CASSLNPRGGSPLHF.